This T cell receptor (beta chain) was sequenced during a study of cytomegalovirus exposure and HLA in healthy donors. These donors counted as nominally healthy when sampled, but unrecorded immune exposures were likely. PCR primers comprised 60 Vbeta and 13 Jbeta primers. Original processing methods: Later reanalysis found roughly 80 million unique TCR beta chains, some 10 million of them shared. Clones were sequenced by immunoSEQ multiplex PCR, and TCRdb holds only the in-frame ones, with some missing. That table is the source of V, J and clone size, and D and trimming were worked out from the DNA. The sample contains some 270,000 clones, approximately 80% of which appear only once. Study observations and caveats: The majority of TCR sequences were rare, yet some public TCRs appeared in many donors.

J lost 6 bases, V lost 4 bases, and 8 bases had no gene match. Germline CDR1 reads SGHTA; CDR2 reads FQGTGA. This CDR3 is built from 16 residues. Worth noting for this clone: Antigen specificity is unknown.

The sequence derives from a girl aged 2 to 10 in good health and CMV-seronegative. The V gene is TRBV7-3, the J gene TRBJ2-3, with 12 bases that match TRBD1. Sequenced: PBMCs. Written as DNA, the CDR3 is TGTGCCAGCAGCTCCCCGGGACAGGGGGCGAGGGATACGCAGTATTTT. It translates to CASSSPGQGARDTQYF.